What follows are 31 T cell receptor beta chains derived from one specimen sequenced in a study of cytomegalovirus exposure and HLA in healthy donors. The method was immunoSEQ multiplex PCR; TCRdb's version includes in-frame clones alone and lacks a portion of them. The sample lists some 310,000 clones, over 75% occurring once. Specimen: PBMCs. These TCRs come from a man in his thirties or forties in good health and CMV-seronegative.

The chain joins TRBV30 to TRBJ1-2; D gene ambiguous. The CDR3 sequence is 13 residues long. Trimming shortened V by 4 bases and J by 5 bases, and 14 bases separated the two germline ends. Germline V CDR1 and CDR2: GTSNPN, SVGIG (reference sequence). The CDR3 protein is CAWNQDRLYGYTF. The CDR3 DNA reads TGTGCCTGGAATCAAGATAGATTATATGGCTACACCTTC.

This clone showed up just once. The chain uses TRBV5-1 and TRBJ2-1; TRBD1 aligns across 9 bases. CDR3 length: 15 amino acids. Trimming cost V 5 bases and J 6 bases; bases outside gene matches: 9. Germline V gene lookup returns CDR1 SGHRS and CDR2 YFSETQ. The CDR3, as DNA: TGCGCCAGCAGGTTCCAACAGGGGGCGGGCAATGAGCAGTTCTTC. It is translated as CASRFQQGAGNEQFF.

CDR3 residues: CASRTMAGVETQYF. The CDR3 bases are TGTGCCAGCAGGACGATGGCAGGCGTGGAGACCCAGTACTTC. This chain links TRBV6-1 with TRBJ2-5; D remains ambiguous. The CDR3 loop spans 14 amino acids. The V and J ends lost 6 bases and 5 bases respectively, with 16 bases between them. Germline-derived CDR1 and CDR2 are MNHNS and SASEGT.

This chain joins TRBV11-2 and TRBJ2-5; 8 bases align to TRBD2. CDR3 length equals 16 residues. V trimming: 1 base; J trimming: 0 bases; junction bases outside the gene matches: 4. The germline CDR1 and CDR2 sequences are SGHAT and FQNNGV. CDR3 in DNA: TGTGCCAGCAGCTTAGGGTCAGCGGGGGACCAAGAGACCCAGTACTTC. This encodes CASSLGSAGDQETQYF.

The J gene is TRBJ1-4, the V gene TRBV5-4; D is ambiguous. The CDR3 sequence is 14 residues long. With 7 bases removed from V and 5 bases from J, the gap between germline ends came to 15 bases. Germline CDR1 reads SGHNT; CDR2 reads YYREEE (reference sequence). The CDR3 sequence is CASSDPHRNEKLFF. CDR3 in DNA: TGTGCCAGCTCCGATCCCCATCGGAATGAAAAACTGTTTTTT.

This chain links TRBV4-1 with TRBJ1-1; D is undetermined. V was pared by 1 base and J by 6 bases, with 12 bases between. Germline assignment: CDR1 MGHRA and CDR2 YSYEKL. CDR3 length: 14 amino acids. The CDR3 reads CASSQVRDEAEAFF. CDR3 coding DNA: TGCGCCAGCAGCCAAGTCCGTGATGAGGCTGAAGCTTTCTTT.

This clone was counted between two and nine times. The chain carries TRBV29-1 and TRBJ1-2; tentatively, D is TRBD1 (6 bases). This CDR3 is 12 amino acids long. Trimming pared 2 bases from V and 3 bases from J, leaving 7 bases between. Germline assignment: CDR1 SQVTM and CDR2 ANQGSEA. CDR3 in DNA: TGCAGCGTTGAACGGACAGACTATGGCTACACCTTC. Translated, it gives CSVERTDYGYTF.

The CDR3 here is CASSTSGTATYEQYF. The CDR3 DNA sequence: TGCGCCAGCAGCACATCCGGGACAGCCACCTACGAGCAGTACTTC. The J gene is TRBJ2-7, the V gene TRBV5-1, with 7 nucleotides matching TRBD1. V was clipped by 4 bases and J by 2 bases; unmatched bases: 9. The CDR3 is 15 amino acids. Germline loops: CDR1 SGHRS, CDR2 YFSETQ.

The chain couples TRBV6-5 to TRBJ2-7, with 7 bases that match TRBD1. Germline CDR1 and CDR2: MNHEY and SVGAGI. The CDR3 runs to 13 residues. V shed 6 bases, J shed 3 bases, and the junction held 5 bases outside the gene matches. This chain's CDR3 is CASRTGKNYEQYF. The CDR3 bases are TGTGCCAGCAGGACAGGGAAAAACTACGAGCAGTACTTC.

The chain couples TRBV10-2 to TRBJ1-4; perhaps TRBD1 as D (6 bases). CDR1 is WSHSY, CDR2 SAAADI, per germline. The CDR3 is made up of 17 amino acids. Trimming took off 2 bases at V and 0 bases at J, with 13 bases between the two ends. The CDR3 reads CASSESRGSATNEKLFF. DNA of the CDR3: TGCGCCAGCAGTGAGAGTAGGGGGAGCGCAACTAATGAAAAACTGTTTTTT.

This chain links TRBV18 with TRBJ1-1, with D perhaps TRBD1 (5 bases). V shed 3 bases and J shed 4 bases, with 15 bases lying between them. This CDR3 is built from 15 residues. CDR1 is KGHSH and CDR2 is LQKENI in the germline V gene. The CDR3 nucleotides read TGTGCCAGCTCACCGGTGGGGCAGGGTAGCACTGAAGCTTTCTTT. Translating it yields CASSPVGQGSTEAFF.

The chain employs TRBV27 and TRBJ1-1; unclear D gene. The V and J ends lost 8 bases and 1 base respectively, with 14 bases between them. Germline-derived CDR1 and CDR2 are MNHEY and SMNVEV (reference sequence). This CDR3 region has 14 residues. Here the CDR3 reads CASGLGAWNTEAFF. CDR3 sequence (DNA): TGTGCCAGCGGACTCGGAGCGTGGAACACTGAAGCTTTCTTT.

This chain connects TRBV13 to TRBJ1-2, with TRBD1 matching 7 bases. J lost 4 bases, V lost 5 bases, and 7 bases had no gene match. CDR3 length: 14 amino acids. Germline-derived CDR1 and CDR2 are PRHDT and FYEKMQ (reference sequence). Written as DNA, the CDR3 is TGTGCCAGCAGCCCTACGGGACAGTTCTATGGCTACACCTTC. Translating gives CASSPTGQFYGYTF.

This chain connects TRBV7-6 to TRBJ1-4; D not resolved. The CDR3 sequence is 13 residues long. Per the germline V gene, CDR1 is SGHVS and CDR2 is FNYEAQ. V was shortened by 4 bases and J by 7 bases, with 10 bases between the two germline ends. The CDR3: CASSSPWSEKLFF. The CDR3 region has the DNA TGTGCCAGCAGCTCCCCCTGGAGTGAAAAACTGTTTTTT.

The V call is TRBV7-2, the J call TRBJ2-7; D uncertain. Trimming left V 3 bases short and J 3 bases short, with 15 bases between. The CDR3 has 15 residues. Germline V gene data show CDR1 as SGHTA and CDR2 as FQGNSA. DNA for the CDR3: TGTGCCAGCAGCTTGGGTGGGCAGGAATTCTACGAGCAGTACTTC. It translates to CASSLGGQEFYEQYF.

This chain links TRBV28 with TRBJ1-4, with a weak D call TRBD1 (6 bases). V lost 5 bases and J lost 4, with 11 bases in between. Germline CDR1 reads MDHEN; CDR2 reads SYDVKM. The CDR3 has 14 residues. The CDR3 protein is CASSTGSFNEKLFF. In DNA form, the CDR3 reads TGTGCCAGCAGTACAGGGTCGTTTAATGAAAAACTGTTTTTT.

This CDR3 is CSVEMGQGLIGTEAFF. In DNA, the CDR3 is TGCAGCGTTGAAATGGGACAGGGACTTATAGGGACTGAAGCTTTCTTT. The chain carries TRBV29-1 and TRBJ1-1; 9 bases are a match to TRBD1. The germline CDR1 and CDR2 sequences are SQVTM and ANQGSEA. The CDR3 is 16 residues long. Trimming cost V 2 bases and J 5 bases; bases outside gene matches: 12.

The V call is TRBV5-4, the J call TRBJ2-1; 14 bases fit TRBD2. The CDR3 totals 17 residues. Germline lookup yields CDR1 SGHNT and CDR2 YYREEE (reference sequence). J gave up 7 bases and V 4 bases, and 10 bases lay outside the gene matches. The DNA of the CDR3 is TGTGCCAGCAGCCGGACTAGCGGGGGGTTATTAACGAATGAGCAGTTCTTC. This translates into CASSRTSGGLLTNEQFF.

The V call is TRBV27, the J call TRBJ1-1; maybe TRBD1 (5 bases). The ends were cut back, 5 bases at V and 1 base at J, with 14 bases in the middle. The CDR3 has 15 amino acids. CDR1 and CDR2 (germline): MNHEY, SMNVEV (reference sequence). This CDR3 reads CASSADSYPNTEAFF. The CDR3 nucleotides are TGTGCCAGCAGTGCTGACAGCTACCCGAACACTGAAGCTTTCTTT.

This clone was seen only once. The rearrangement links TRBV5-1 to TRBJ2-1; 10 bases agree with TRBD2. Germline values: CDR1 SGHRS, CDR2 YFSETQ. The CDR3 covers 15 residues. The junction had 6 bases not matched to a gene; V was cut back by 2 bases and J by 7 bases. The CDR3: CASSLAGGLGNEQFF. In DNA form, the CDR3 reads TGCGCCAGCAGCTTAGCGGGGGGGCTTGGGAATGAGCAGTTCTTC.

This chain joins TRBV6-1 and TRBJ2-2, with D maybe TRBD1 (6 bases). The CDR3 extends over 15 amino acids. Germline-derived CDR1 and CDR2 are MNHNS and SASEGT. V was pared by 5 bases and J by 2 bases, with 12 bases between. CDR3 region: CASSWTDLNTGELFF. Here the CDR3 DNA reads TGTGCCAGCAGTTGGACAGACCTAAACACCGGGGAGCTGTTTTTT.

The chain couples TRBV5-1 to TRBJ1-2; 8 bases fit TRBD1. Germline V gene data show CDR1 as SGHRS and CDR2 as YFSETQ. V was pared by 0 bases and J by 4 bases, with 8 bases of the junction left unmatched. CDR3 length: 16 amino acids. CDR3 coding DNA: TGCGCCAGCAGCTTGGCCTCGGCAGGGGGCGGCTATGGCTACACCTTC. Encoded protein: CASSLASAGGGYGYTF.

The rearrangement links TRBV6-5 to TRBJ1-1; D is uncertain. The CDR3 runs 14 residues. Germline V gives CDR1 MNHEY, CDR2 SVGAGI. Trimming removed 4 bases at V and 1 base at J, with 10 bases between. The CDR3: CASSFEVRNTEAFF. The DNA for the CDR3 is TGTGCCAGCAGTTTCGAGGTCCGGAACACTGAAGCTTTCTTT.

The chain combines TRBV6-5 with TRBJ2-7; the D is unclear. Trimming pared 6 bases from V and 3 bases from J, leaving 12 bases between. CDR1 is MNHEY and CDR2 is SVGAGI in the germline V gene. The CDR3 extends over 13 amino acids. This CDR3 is CASRQTRNYEQYF. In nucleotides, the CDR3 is TGTGCCAGCAGGCAGACAAGGAACTACGAGCAGTACTTC.

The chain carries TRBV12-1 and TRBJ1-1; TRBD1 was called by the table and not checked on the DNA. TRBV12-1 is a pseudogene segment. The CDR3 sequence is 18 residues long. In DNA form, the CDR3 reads TGTGCCAGCAGCTTTGAAACCCTATGGGCAAAAATGAACACTGAAGCTTTCTTT. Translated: CASSFETLWAKMNTEAFF.

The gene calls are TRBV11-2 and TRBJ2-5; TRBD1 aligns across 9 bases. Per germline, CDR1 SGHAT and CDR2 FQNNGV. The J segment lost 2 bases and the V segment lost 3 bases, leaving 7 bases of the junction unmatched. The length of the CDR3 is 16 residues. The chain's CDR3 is CASSFTGTGRQETQYF. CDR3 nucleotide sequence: TGTGCCAGCAGCTTTACCGGGACAGGGAGGCAAGAGACCCAGTACTTC.

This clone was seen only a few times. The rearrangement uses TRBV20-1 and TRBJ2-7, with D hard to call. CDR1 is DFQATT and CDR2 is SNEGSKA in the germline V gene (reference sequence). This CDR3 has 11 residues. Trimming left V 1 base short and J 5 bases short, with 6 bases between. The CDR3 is CSARGLDEQYF. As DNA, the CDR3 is TGCAGTGCTAGAGGGCTAGACGAGCAGTACTTC.

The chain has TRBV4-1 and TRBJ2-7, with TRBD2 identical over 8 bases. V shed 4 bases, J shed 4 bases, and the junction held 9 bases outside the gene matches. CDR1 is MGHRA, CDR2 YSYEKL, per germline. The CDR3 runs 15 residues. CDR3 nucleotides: TGCGCCAGCAGCCCTAATGCGGGGGGCCGTTACGAGCAGTACTTC. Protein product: CASSPNAGGRYEQYF.

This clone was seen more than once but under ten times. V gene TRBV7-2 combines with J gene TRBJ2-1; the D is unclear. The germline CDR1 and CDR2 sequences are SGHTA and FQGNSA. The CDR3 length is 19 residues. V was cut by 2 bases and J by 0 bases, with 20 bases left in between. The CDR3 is CASSLPLSSLLSSYNEQFF. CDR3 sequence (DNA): TGTGCCAGCAGCTTACCGTTATCGTCCTTACTGAGCTCCTACAATGAGCAGTTCTTC.

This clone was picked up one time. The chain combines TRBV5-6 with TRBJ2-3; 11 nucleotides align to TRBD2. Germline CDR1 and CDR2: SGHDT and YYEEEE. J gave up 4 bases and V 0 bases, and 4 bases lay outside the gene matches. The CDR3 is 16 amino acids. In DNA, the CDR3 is TGTGCCAGCAGCTTGGTGGGACTAGCGGACCCAGATACGCAGTATTTT. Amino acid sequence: CASSLVGLADPDTQYF.

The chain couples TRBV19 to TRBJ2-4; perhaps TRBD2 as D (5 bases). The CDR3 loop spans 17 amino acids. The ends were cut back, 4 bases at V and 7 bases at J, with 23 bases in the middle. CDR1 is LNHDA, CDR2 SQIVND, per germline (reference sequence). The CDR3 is CASSTNLGGRLVNIQYF. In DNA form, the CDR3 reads TGTGCCAGTAGTACAAACCTCGGCGGGCGTCTCGTGAACATTCAGTACTTC. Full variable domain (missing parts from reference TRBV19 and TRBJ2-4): DGGITQSPKYLFRKEGQNVTLSCEQNLNHDAMYWYRQDPGQGLRLIYYSQIVNDFQKGDIAEGYSVSREKKESFPLTVTSAQKNPTAFYLCASSTNLGGRLVNIQYFGAGTRLSVL.